A single sample is the source of the 11 T cell receptor beta chains below, sequenced in a study of T cells in Graves' hyperthyroidism and ophthalmopathy (dated by TCRdb to the late 2010s). The library was obtained by multiplex PCR. TCRdb records Illumina HiSeq 2000 as the sequencer. Amplification of TCR beta CDR3 regions was carried out from RNA transcripts. The first round of RT-PCR for the TCR CDR3 was performed with the HTBI primer set and the Qiagen OneStep RT-PCR kit. TCRdb ran its own pipeline on the public reads, namely fastp trimming at Q25 and MiXCR clone calling, and kept in-frame beta chains. Rows with one shared CDR3 protein collapse into an entry with the most common genes and DNA. The sample data list about 640,000 distinct CDR3 sequences, and less than 25% of these were observed just once. The ten largest clones represent roughly a third of the sample. The sequenced sample consisted of blood. The receptors were gathered from a man aged 25 to 45 with Graves' ophthalmopathy.

In its sample, this clonotype was seen many times. CDR3 bases: TGTGCCAGCAGTTTACTCTCGGAGGTCCAAGAGACCCAGTACTTC. Amino acid sequence: CASSLLSEVQETQYF. J is TRBJ2-5 and V is TRBV28; the D gene is possibly TRBD2 (5 bases). This CDR3 region has 15 residues. Between the trimmed V and J ends, which lost 2 bases and 1 base, there was a span of 11 bases. Germline CDR1 and CDR2: MDHEN and SYDVKM. The full variable domain, completed using reference TRBV28 and TRBJ2-5, is DVKVTQSSRYLVKRTGEKVFLECVQDMDHENMFWYRQDPGLGLRLIYFSYDVKMKEKGDIPEGYSVSREKKERFSLILESASTNQTSMYLCASSLLSEVQETQYFGPGTRLLVL.

J is TRBJ1-2 and V is TRBV4-1; tentative D call: TRBD1 (5 bases). The CDR3 totals 16 residues. Germline CDR1 reads MGHRA; CDR2 reads YSYEKL. With 2 bases removed from V and 0 bases from J, the gap between germline ends came to 13 bases. The CDR3: CASSQPGQPANYGYTF. DNA for the CDR3: TGCGCCAGCAGCCAACCCGGACAACCAGCTAACTATGGCTACACCTTC.

This clonotype was observed a handful of times. The chain combines TRBV5-1 with TRBJ1-1; D may be TRBD1 (6 bases). The germline gives CDR1 SGHRS, CDR2 YFSETQ. The CDR3 is 14 amino acids. Trimming stripped 0 bases from V and 2 bases from J, with 8 bases between. The CDR3 is CASSLGDINTEAFF. The CDR3 nucleotides read TGCGCCAGCAGCTTGGGGGACATCAACACTGAAGCTTTCTTT.

This sequence joins TRBV7-9 and TRBJ1-2; D call uncertain. Per germline, CDR1 SEHNR and CDR2 FQNEAQ (reference sequence). Trimming shortened V by 1 base and J by 6 bases, and 15 bases separated the two germline ends. This CDR3 is built from 15 residues. The CDR3 DNA follows: TGTGCCAGCAGCTTAGGCTGGTCTGGGAAGGATGGCTACACCTTC. Protein sequence: CASSLGWSGKDGYTF.

This clonotype was detected ten times or more. The chain is built from TRBV28 and TRBJ2-1; the D gene is possibly TRBD2 (5 bases). The CDR3 runs 15 residues. V gave up 7 bases and J gave up 4 bases, with 17 bases separating them. Germline values: CDR1 MDHEN, CDR2 SYDVKM. CDR3 in amino acids: CASIGRAFKYNEQFF. Written as DNA, the CDR3 is TGTGCCAGCATAGGGCGGGCATTTAAATACAATGAGCAGTTCTTC.

This clonotype has ten or more counts. CDR3 DNA sequence: TGTGCCAGCAGCCCGTTAGGGCAGACTAGCTCCTACGAGCAGTACTTC. It encodes CASSPLGQTSSYEQYF. The chain links TRBV7-9 to TRBJ2-7; TRBD2 might be the D (6 bases). Germline values: CDR1 SEHNR, CDR2 FQNEAQ (reference sequence). This CDR3 is 16 amino acids long. Trimming removed 5 bases at V and 0 bases at J, with 17 bases between. Variable domain in full (rest from reference TRBV7-9 and TRBJ2-7): DTGVSQNPRHKITKRGQNVTFRCDPISEHNRLYWYRQTLGQGPEFLTYFQNEAQLEKSRLLSDRFSAERPKGSFSTLEIQRTEQGDSAMYLCASSPLGQTSSYEQYFGPGTRLTVT.

The sample holds a few counts of this clonotype. This CDR3 reads CASSLDGGLNQPQHF. In nucleotides, the CDR3 is TGTGCCAGCAGCTTAGACGGGGGATTAAATCAGCCCCAGCATTTT. The gene calls are TRBV7-2 and TRBJ1-5; weak D call: TRBD1 (5 bases). The germline V gene encodes CDR1 SGHTA and CDR2 FQGNSA. There are 15 residues in the CDR3. V lost 1 base and J 4 bases, leaving 11 bases between the germline ends.

The chain links TRBV19 to TRBJ2-2; tentative D call: TRBD2 (5 bases). Trimming took 5 bases from V and 4 from J, leaving 14 bases between them. This CDR3 comprises 15 residues. The V gene's germline CDR1 is LNHDA and CDR2 SQIVND (reference sequence). In nucleotides, the CDR3 is TGTGCCAGTAGTCCTAGCATCAGGAGCACCGGGGAGCTGTTTTTT. This sequence encodes CASSPSIRSTGELFF.

This clonotype was detected many times. The chain recombines TRBV5-5 with TRBJ2-3; D is undetermined. The CDR3 runs 15 residues. Looked up from germline, CDR1 is SGHKS and CDR2 is YYEKEE (reference sequence). V was shortened by 4 bases and J by 6 bases, with 18 bases between the two germline ends. As DNA, the CDR3 is TGTGCCAGCAGCCCCTACAACCTGGTGAGCGATACGCAGTATTTT. Its translation: CASSPYNLVSDTQYF.

The CDR3 loop reads CASSLTTGNIQYF. The CDR3 DNA follows: TGTGCCAGCAGCTTGACGACAGGGAACATTCAGTACTTC. This chain uses TRBV5-6 with TRBJ2-4, with 7 positions matching TRBD1. V shed 1 base, J shed 7 bases, and the junction held 2 bases outside the gene matches. Germline V gives CDR1 SGHDT, CDR2 YYEEEE. This CDR3 contains 13 residues.

This clonotype was detected a few times. The gene calls are TRBV7-2 and TRBJ1-2; tentatively, D is TRBD1 (6 bases). The germline V gene has CDR1 SGHTA and CDR2 FQGNSA. The CDR3 length is 12 residues. The germline V and J ends were trimmed by 5 bases and 7 bases, with 11 bases remaining between them. The CDR3 loop is CASSPTGFGYTF. DNA of the CDR3: TGTGCCAGCAGCCCTACAGGGTTTGGCTACACCTTC.